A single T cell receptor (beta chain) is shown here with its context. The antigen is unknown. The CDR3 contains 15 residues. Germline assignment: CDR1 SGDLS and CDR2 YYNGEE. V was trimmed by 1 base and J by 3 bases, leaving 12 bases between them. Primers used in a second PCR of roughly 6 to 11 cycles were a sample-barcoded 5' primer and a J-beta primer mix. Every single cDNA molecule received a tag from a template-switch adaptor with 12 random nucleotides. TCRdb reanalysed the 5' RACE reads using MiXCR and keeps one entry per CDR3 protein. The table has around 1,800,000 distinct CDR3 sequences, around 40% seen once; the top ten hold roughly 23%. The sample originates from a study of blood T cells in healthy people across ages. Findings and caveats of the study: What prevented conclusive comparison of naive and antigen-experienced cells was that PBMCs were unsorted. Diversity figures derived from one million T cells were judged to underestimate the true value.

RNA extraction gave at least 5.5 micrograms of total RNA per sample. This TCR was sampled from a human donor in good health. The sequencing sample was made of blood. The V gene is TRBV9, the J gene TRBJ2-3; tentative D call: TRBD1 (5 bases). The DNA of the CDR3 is TGTGCCAGCAGCGTAAAACGGTCAGGGACAGATACGCAGTATTTT. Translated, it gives CASSVKRSGTDTQYF.